The 30 T cell receptor beta chains reported below all come from one sample, sequenced in a study of T-cell memory formation after mild COVID-19. A single record per CDR3 protein comes from TCRdb applying MiXCR to the 5' RACE reads. There are approximately 150,000 distinct CDR3 sequences in the sample; about 5.7% occur only once, and 2% to 2.5% lies in the top ten. Sequencing used PBMCs or a T cell subset sorted from them (not recorded which). These receptors came from an adult woman who had mild COVID-19 (a few samples of this study predate the infection). Cell type and time point are not known.

The table lists this clonotype with many counts. The chain employs TRBV20-1 and TRBJ2-7; 7 bases align to TRBD2. V was pared by 6 bases and J by 4 bases, with 12 bases of the junction left unmatched. CDR1 is DFQATT, CDR2 SNEGSKA, per germline (reference sequence). There are 14 residues in the CDR3. The CDR3 loop is CSAAGPGIGYEQYF. The CDR3 DNA sequence: TGCAGTGCAGCGGGGCCAGGGATAGGGTACGAGCAGTACTTC.

The rearrangement uses TRBV10-3 and TRBJ1-6; TRBD1 agrees at 7 bases. Germline CDR1 and CDR2: ENHRY and SYGVKD. This CDR3 is built from 14 residues. With 10 bases clipped from V and 5 bases from J, the junction kept 8 bases outside the gene matches. Here the CDR3 reads CATLQGMNNSPLHF. In DNA, the CDR3 is TGTGCCACCCTACAGGGGATGAATAATTCACCCCTCCACTTT.

This clonotype was counted at least ten times. The V gene is TRBV5-1, the J gene TRBJ2-3, with a tentative D call TRBD2 (5 bases). The CDR3 has 15 residues. Trimming stripped 5 bases from V and 3 bases from J, with 16 bases between. The germline V gene encodes CDR1 SGHRS and CDR2 YFSETQ. CDR3 region: CASRMTPPGTDTQYF. DNA for the CDR3: TGCGCCAGCAGGATGACACCGCCGGGGACAGATACGCAGTATTTT.

This clonotype has ten or more counts. This chain joins TRBV12-3 or TRBV12-4 and TRBJ2-3; D unresolved. This CDR3 spans 14 amino acids. V was clipped by 4 bases and J by 2 bases, with 10 bases between them. The CDR3 is CASSSRPLTDTQYF. The CDR3 DNA is TGTGCCAGCAGTTCCCGGCCGCTCACAGATACGCAGTATTTT.

V usage is TRBV4-1 and J usage is TRBJ2-2, with 8 bases matching TRBD1. The V segment lost 4 bases and the J segment 3 bases; nucleotides outside the gene matches: 13. Germline-derived CDR1 and CDR2 are MGHRA and YSYEKL. This CDR3 has 18 residues. The CDR3 bases are TGCGCCAGCAGCCCAAAGGGGCGGACAGGGTATGACACCGGGGAGCTGTTTTTT. It translates to CASSPKGRTGYDTGELFF.

This clonotype came up a few times. The chain couples TRBV4-1 to TRBJ1-2; no reliable D call. This CDR3 region has 16 residues. CDR1 is MGHRA and CDR2 is YSYEKL in the germline V gene. V lost 1 base and J 5 bases, leaving 17 bases between the germline ends. The CDR3 loop reads CASSQGPGRTLYGYTF. DNA for the CDR3: TGCGCCAGCAGCCAAGGACCCGGACGGACCTTGTATGGCTACACCTTC.

There are many counts of this clonotype. The chain uses TRBV7-6 and TRBJ2-2, with TRBD2 identical over 12 bases. Germline CDR1 SGHVS, CDR2 FNYEAQ. The CDR3 extends over 18 amino acids. V gave up 5 bases and J gave up 4 bases; unmatched junction bases: 11. The CDR3, as DNA: TGTGCCAGCAGCGAACGAGGACTAGCGGGGAGGGCCACCGGGGAGCTGTTTTTT. Protein product: CASSERGLAGRATGELFF.

This clonotype occurred many times. J is TRBJ2-1 and V is TRBV5-5; 8 bases match TRBD1. Germline CDR1 is SGHKS and CDR2 is YYEKEE (reference sequence). The CDR3 has 15 residues. V shed 4 bases and J 2 bases; nucleotides not matched to a gene: 5. The CDR3 protein is CASSPGQGTYNEQFF. The CDR3 nucleotides are TGTGCCAGCAGCCCTGGACAGGGCACCTACAATGAGCAGTTCTTC.

The chain employs TRBV30 and TRBJ2-1, with 11 bases that match TRBD2. The length of the CDR3 is 14 residues. Germline V gene data show CDR1 as GTSNPN and CDR2 as SVGIG (reference sequence). Trimming removed 3 bases from V and 6 bases from J; junction bases left unmatched: 4. CDR3 sequence: CAWRSGTSGNEQFF. In DNA, the CDR3 is TGTGCCTGGAGGTCCGGGACTAGCGGCAATGAGCAGTTCTTC.

This chain connects TRBV7-9 to TRBJ2-1, with 8 bases aligning to TRBD2. The germline V gene encodes CDR1 SEHNR and CDR2 FQNEAQ (reference sequence). J was trimmed by 3 bases and V by 3 bases; bases with no gene match: 7. CDR3 length equals 16 residues. The DNA for the CDR3 is TGTGCCAGCAGCTTTTTAGCGGGGCCCCTCTACAATGAGCAGTTCTTC. Amino acid sequence: CASSFLAGPLYNEQFF.

Comment on this clonotype: One junction end disagrees with the germline gene, perhaps due to a read error. The chain has TRBV4-3 and TRBJ1-5; no firm D call. The CDR3 consists of 13 residues. Germline V gives CDR1 LGHNA, CDR2 YSLEER. In DNA, the CDR3 is TGCGCCAGCAGCCAAGATCTGTACCAGCCCAAGCATTTT. Translated: CASSQDLYQPKHF.

The gene calls are TRBV5-5 and TRBJ1-2; D not resolved. V lost 4 bases to trimming and J lost 5 bases, with 15 bases between them. In germline, CDR1 is SGHKS, CDR2 YYEKEE (reference sequence). The CDR3 runs 14 residues. The CDR3 nucleotides are TGTGCCAGCAGCCCGAGTCAGGTCGGATATGGCTACACCTTC. It translates to CASSPSQVGYGYTF.

This clonotype was detected ten times or more. V and J are TRBV5-1 and TRBJ2-5; D assignment may be TRBD1 or TRBD2 (5 bases each). V was shortened by 0 bases and J by 2 bases, with 8 bases between the two germline ends. CDR3 length: 14 amino acids. CDR1 is SGHRS and CDR2 is YFSETQ in the germline V gene. CDR3 DNA sequence: TGCGCCAGCAGCTTGGAGGGACGGCAAGAGACCCAGTACTTC. Protein sequence: CASSLEGRQETQYF.

This clonotype was counted at least ten times. The gene calls are TRBV7-9 and TRBJ2-5; 13 nucleotides match TRBD2. Germline trimming cut 5 bases from V and 1 base from J; bases unmatched to any gene: 4. Germline V gene data show CDR1 as SEHNR and CDR2 as FQNEAQ (reference sequence). The CDR3 has 16 amino acids. The CDR3 bases are TGTGCCAGCAGCCCAGGACTAGCGGGGGTCCAAGAGACCCAGTACTTC. This gives the protein CASSPGLAGVQETQYF.

The chain recombines TRBV5-1 with TRBJ2-5; weak D call: TRBD1 (6 bases). CDR1 is SGHRS, CDR2 YFSETQ, per germline. The CDR3 totals 13 residues. The V gene lost 4 bases and the J gene lost 5 bases, with 12 bases spanning the gap. CDR3 sequence (DNA): TGCGCCAGCAGCCCCAGGGGTGGGGAGACCCAGTACTTC. Translated: CASSPRGGETQYF.

This rearrangement joins TRBV7-2 to TRBJ1-5; D call uncertain. With 5 bases removed from V and 1 base from J, the gap between germline ends came to 3 bases. This CDR3 has 12 residues. Germline CDR1 reads SGHTA; CDR2 reads FQGNSA. The chain's CDR3 is CASSNSNQPQHF. The CDR3 coding sequence is TGTGCCAGCAGCAACAGCAATCAGCCCCAGCATTTT. The variable domain in full, with the rest retrieved from reference TRBV7-2 and TRBJ1-5, is GAGVSQSPSNKVTEKGKDVELRCDPISGHTALYWYRQSLGQGLEFLIYFQGNSAPDKSGLPSDRFSAERTGGSVSTLTIQRTQQEDSAVYLCASSNSNQPQHFGDGTRLSIL.

The V and J genes are TRBV12-3 or TRBV12-4 and TRBJ1-3; D is possibly TRBD1 (5 bases). V lost 6 bases, J lost 4 bases, and 19 bases lay in between. The CDR3 covers 16 residues. This CDR3 reads CASSHIQVWSGNTIYF. Written as DNA, the CDR3 is TGTGCCAGCAGCCATATACAGGTCTGGTCAGGAAACACCATATATTTT.

This clonotype showed up just a few times. The V call is TRBV18, the J call TRBJ1-6, with 7 bases fitting TRBD1. After removal of 3 bases from V and 7 bases from J, the junction contained 12 bases not matched to a gene. Germline assignment: CDR1 KGHSH and CDR2 LQKENI. This CDR3 is built from 17 residues. CDR3 nucleotides: TGTGCCAGCTCACCTCGGTACAACAGGGGCCCGAATTCACCCCTCCACTTT. Encoded protein: CASSPRYNRGPNSPLHF.

This clonotype was observed many times. The chain is built from TRBV7-3 and TRBJ2-7, with 16 bases lining up with TRBD2. The germline CDR1 and CDR2 sequences are SGHTA and FQGTGA. The CDR3 is 17 amino acids. With V trimmed by 6 bases and J by 3 bases, 8 bases remained unmatched. Here the CDR3 reads CASRSGLAGGPVYEQYF. CDR3 coding DNA: TGTGCCAGCAGATCGGGACTAGCGGGAGGGCCGGTCTACGAGCAGTACTTC. The full variable domain, rest sourced from reference TRBV7-3 and TRBJ2-7, is GAGVSQTPSNKVTEKGKYVELRCDPISGHTALYWYRQSLGQGPEFLIYFQGTGAADDSGLPNDRFFAVRPEGSVSTLKIQRTERGDSAVYLCASRSGLAGGPVYEQYFGPGTRLTVT.

This clonotype was counted ten times or more. This chain uses TRBV9 with TRBJ2-1, with D hard to call. The CDR3 spans 16 residues. The ends were cut back, 3 bases at V and 0 bases at J, with 13 bases in the middle. Looked up from germline, CDR1 is SGDLS and CDR2 is YYNGEE. Here the CDR3 reads CASSARTQSSYNEQFF. The CDR3 DNA sequence: TGTGCCAGCAGCGCAAGGACCCAAAGCTCCTACAATGAGCAGTTCTTC.

This clonotype was detected only a few times. This chain joins TRBV20-1 and TRBJ1-5; no clear D. The V end was cut by 3 bases, the J end by 0 bases, with 9 bases between. CDR3 length: 14 amino acids. The germline CDR1 and CDR2 sequences are DFQATT and SNEGSKA (reference sequence). This CDR3 is CSASGSPSNQPQHF. CDR3 bases: TGCAGTGCTAGCGGGTCACCTAGCAATCAGCCCCAGCATTTT.

This clonotype has a handful of counts. CDR3 coding DNA: TGTGCCAGCAGTAGGGATAGACAAGGGGAGCTGTTTTTT. Translated: CASSRDRQGELFF. This rearrangement joins TRBV6-2 or TRBV6-3 to TRBJ2-2, with D unclear. The CDR3 contains 13 residues. Trimming cost V 5 bases and J 8 bases, with 12 bases left between them. In germline, CDR1 is MNHEY, CDR2 SVGEGT.

A note on this clonotype: It may be a read error: a sequence one base away is much more abundant. This chain joins TRBV9 and TRBJ1-2; possibly TRBD1 for D (5 bases). The germline CDR1 and CDR2 sequences are SGDLS and YYNGEE. There are 13 residues in the CDR3. CDR3 residues: CASIVARGYGYTF. CDR3 nucleotides: TGTGCCAGCATCGTAGCTAGGGGCTATGGCTACACCTTC.

This clonotype has more than one count but fewer than ten. CDR3 nucleotides: TGTGCCAGCAGCTCTCGGGGGTTCGGGAACACTGAAGCTTTCTTT. It yields the protein CASSSRGFGNTEAFF. The chain uses TRBV5-6 and TRBJ1-1; D may be TRBD1 (5 bases). Germline assignment: CDR1 SGHDT and CDR2 YYEEEE. This CDR3 is built from 15 residues. V lost 3 bases to trimming and J lost 1 base, with 13 bases between them.

This clonotype was counted only a few times. The CDR3 here is CASSLGRVNTDTQYF. The CDR3 bases are TGCGCCAGCAGCTTAGGGAGGGTCAATACAGATACGCAGTATTTT. The rearrangement links TRBV5-1 to TRBJ2-3, with 7 bases aligning to TRBD2. The CDR3 contains 15 residues. V was pared by 2 bases and J by 3 bases, with 6 bases of the junction left unmatched. Germline loops: CDR1 SGHRS, CDR2 YFSETQ. Complete variable domain (other parts from reference TRBV5-1 and TRBJ2-3): KAGVTQTPRYLIKTRGQQVTLSCSPISGHRSVSWYQQTPGQGLQFLFEYFSETQRNKGNFPGRFSGRQFSNSRSEMNVSTLELGDSALYLCASSLGRVNTDTQYFGPGTRLTVL.

This clonotype was counted only a few times. The rearrangement uses TRBV5-1 and TRBJ2-1; 8 bases are shared with TRBD1. This CDR3 comprises 16 residues. With 3 bases clipped from V and 0 bases from J, the junction kept 5 bases outside the gene matches. CDR1 is SGHRS, CDR2 YFSETQ, per germline. In DNA form, the CDR3 reads TGCGCCAGCAGCTGGGCAGGGGGCGGCTCCTACAATGAGCAGTTCTTC. Encoded protein: CASSWAGGGSYNEQFF.

The chain joins TRBV7-2 to TRBJ2-3; no firm D call. Looked up from germline, CDR1 is SGHTA and CDR2 is FQGNSA. Deletions cut 3 bases from V and 4 bases from J, with 11 bases between. CDR3 size: 14 residues. This CDR3 is CASSFGALADTQYF. For the CDR3, the DNA is TGTGCCAGCAGCTTTGGCGCCCTGGCAGATACGCAGTATTTT. The full variable domain, in which reference TRBV7-2 and TRBJ2-3 provide the parts outside the CDR3, is GAGVSQSPSNKVTEKGKDVELRCDPISGHTALYWYRQSLGQGLEFLIYFQGNSAPDKSGLPSDRFSAERTGGSVSTLTIQRTQQEDSAVYLCASSFGALADTQYFGPGTRLTVL.

This chain links TRBV20-1 with TRBJ1-4; TRBD1 aligns across 8 bases. With V trimmed by 3 bases and J by 8 bases, 11 bases remained unmatched. CDR3 length equals 15 residues. Germline values: CDR1 DFQATT, CDR2 SNEGSKA (reference sequence). CDR3 bases: TGCAGTGCTAGGCAGGGACAGGCCAGAAGGGAAAAACTGTTTTTT. Translating gives CSARQGQARREKLFF.

V is TRBV20-1 and J is TRBJ2-3; 11 positions agree with TRBD2. V gave up 6 bases and J gave up 1 base; unmatched junction bases: 3. Germline lookup yields CDR1 DFQATT and CDR2 SNEGSKA (reference sequence). The CDR3 runs 14 residues. The CDR3: CSAPSGGRTDTQYF. The DNA of the CDR3 is TGCAGTGCGCCTAGCGGGGGGCGCACAGATACGCAGTATTTT.

This clonotype was seen only a few times. The chain uses TRBV30 and TRBJ1-2; D gene uncertain. This CDR3 is 12 amino acids long. The V end lost 6 bases, the J end lost 4 bases, and 12 bases lay between the germline ends. The germline V gene has CDR1 GTSNPN and CDR2 SVGIG (reference sequence). CDR3 sequence (DNA): TGTGCCTGTACCTATCGAGTCTATGGCTACACCTTC. Protein product: CACTYRVYGYTF.